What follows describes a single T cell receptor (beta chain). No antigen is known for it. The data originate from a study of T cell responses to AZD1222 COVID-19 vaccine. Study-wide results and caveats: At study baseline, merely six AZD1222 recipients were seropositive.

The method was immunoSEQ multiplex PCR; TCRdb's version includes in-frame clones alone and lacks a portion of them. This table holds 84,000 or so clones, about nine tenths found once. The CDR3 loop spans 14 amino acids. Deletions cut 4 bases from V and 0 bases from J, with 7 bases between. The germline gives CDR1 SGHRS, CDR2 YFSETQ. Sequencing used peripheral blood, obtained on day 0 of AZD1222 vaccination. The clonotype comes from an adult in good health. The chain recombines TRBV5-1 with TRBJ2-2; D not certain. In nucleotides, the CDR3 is TGCGCCAGCAGCCCGAATACGAACACCGGGGAGCTGTTTTTT. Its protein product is CASSPNTNTGELFF.